These T cell receptor beta chains were read from a single sample in a study of Ad26.COV2.S vaccination and SARS-CoV-2 variants. Sequencing was performed with immunoSEQ multiplex PCR; in TCRdb, only in-frame clones are kept and a portion is missing. The sample has around 300,000 clones, 88% seen once; the top ten hold approximately 5.9%. This material consisted of peripheral blood, taken in a trial of Ad26.COV2.S vaccine versus placebo. These TCRs come from a person between 18 and 59 years old who received the Ad26.COV2.S COVID-19 vaccine or a placebo. CDR3s include the opening cysteine and the closing phenylalanine or tryptophan. A D gene is named only where the DNA matches it firmly. Clone size is not always given. Where it is, it says once, few, many or a class for expanded clones.

DNA: TGTGCCAGCTCACCAGGGAGACTACTAGCGGGAAGAGGGGGTGAGCAGTTCTTC; CDR3: CASSPGRLLAGRGGEQFF; D: TRBD2; length: 18; V: TRBV18; size: .; J: TRBJ2-1
DNA: TGTGCCAGCAGTGTAGGGGGGGAACTGTTTTTT; CDR3: CASSVGGELFF; D: .; length: 11; V: TRBV28; size: .; J: TRBJ1-4
DNA: TGCAGTGCTAGTCTATTTCAGGGTGTGGAAGATCAGCCCCAGCATTTT; CDR3: CSASLFQGVEDQPQHF; D: .; length: 16; V: TRBV20-1; size: once; J: TRBJ1-5
DNA: TGTGCCAGCAGTGCCGACAGTAACTATGGCTACACCTTC; CDR3: CASSADSNYGYTF; D: .; length: 13; V: TRBV6-6; size: .; J: TRBJ1-2
DNA: TGTGCCATCAGTGAGTCCTTCGGGGGAAATATCAACACTGAAGCTTTCTTT; CDR3: CAISESFGGNINTEAFF; D: .; length: 17; V: TRBV10-3; size: .; J: TRBJ1-1
DNA: TGTGCCAGCAGAACACCAAGCACGGAGACCCAGTACTTC; CDR3: CASRTPSTETQYF; D: .; length: 13; V: TRBV6-5; size: .; J: TRBJ2-5
DNA: TGTGCCAGCAGCTTAGGACTAGCGGGACGGGGCGGGGAGCTGTTTTTT; CDR3: CASSLGLAGRGGELFF; D: TRBD2; length: 16; V: TRBV7-6; size: .; J: TRBJ2-2
DNA: TGCGCCAGCAGCCAAGTTCTGGCTAGCACAGATACGCAGTATTTT; CDR3: CASSQVLASTDTQYF; D: .; length: 15; V: TRBV4-1; size: .; J: TRBJ2-3
DNA: TGTGCTAGTGGTTTGGGACAGACCCAAGAGACCCAGTACTTC; CDR3: CASGLGQTQETQYF; D: .; length: 14; V: TRBV12-5; size: .; J: TRBJ2-5
DNA: TGTGCCAGCAGCTTAGTCTCAGTACAGCAAGAGACCCAGTACTTC; CDR3: CASSLVSVQQETQYF; D: .; length: 15; V: TRBV11-1; size: .; J: TRBJ2-5
DNA: TGTGCCAGCAGCCAAGTAACAATTGGGACAGGAAATTCACCCCTCCACTTT; CDR3: CASSQVTIGTGNSPLHF; D: TRBD1; length: 17; V: TRBV4-2; size: .; J: TRBJ1-6
DNA: TGTGCCAGCAGCTTATCGGAAGACAGGATCCATGAGCAGTTCTTC; CDR3: CASSLSEDRIHEQFF; D: .; length: 15; V: TRBV7-3; size: .; J: TRBJ2-1
DNA: TGTGCCAGCAGCCGCCCCGGTAGCGGGAACGGGTACAATGAGCAGTTCTTC; CDR3: CASSRPGSGNGYNEQFF; D: TRBD2; length: 17; V: TRBV7-6; size: .; J: TRBJ2-1
DNA: TGCGCCAGCAGCTCGACAGGGGGTTTTTACGAGCAGTACTTC; CDR3: CASSSTGGFYEQYF; D: TRBD1; length: 14; V: TRBV5-1; size: .; J: TRBJ2-7
DNA: TGCGCCAGCAGCCAAGAGCGAGGGGGCGTCGAGACCCAGTACTTC; CDR3: CASSQERGGVETQYF; D: TRBD1; length: 15; V: TRBV4-3; size: .; J: TRBJ2-5
DNA: TGCAGCGTGGGACAGGGGGGAAATCAGCCCCAGCATTTT; CDR3: CSVGQGGNQPQHF; D: TRBD1; length: 13; V: TRBV29-1; size: .; J: TRBJ1-5
DNA: TGTGCCAGCAGTTACTCGATACAGGGAAAGACTGAAGCTTTCTTT; CDR3: CASSYSIQGKTEAFF; D: .; length: 15; V: TRBV6-5; size: .; J: TRBJ1-1
DNA: TGTGCCAGCAGCGTAGACTTCGGCAGGCCGAGCTCTGGAAACACCATATATTTT; CDR3: CASSVDFGRPSSGNTIYF; D: .; length: 18; V: TRBV9; size: .; J: TRBJ1-3
DNA: TGTGCCACCAGTGATTCTGACCTAGCGGGGGGCGCAGATACGCAGTATTTT; CDR3: CATSDSDLAGGADTQYF; D: TRBD2; length: 17; V: TRBV24-1; size: .; J: TRBJ2-3
DNA: TGTGCCTGGGCGACAGGCTGGGGTGGCTACACCTTC; CDR3: CAWATGWGGYTF; D: .; length: 12; V: TRBV30; size: once; J: TRBJ1-2
DNA: TGTGCCAGCAGCCAATCTAATGAAAAACTGTTTTTT; CDR3: CASSQSNEKLFF; D: .; length: 12; V: TRBV3-1/TRBV3-2; size: .; J: TRBJ1-4
DNA: TGTGCCTGGAGCGTGCGGACAGGGGGGACCGGGGAGCTGTTTTTT; CDR3: CAWSVRTGGTGELFF; D: TRBD1; length: 15; V: TRBV30; size: .; J: TRBJ2-2